This paragraph covers one T cell receptor (beta chain) sequence. V gave up 3 bases and J gave up 5 bases, with 19 bases separating them. CDR1 is SGHVS, CDR2 FQNEAQ, per germline. This CDR3 contains 17 residues. The sample belongs to a study of T cells in Graves' hyperthyroidism and ophthalmopathy. The investigators amplified TCR beta CDR3 regions from RNA transcripts. Researchers ran a first-round RT-PCR on the TCR CDR3 using the HTBI primer set. One entry per CDR3 protein results from TCRdb running MiXCR on the multiplex PCR reads. The sample yields roughly 300,000 distinct CDR3 sequences, 15% to 20% seen once.

Material: blood. The clonotype comes from a woman in her fifties or sixties with Graves' hyperthyroidism. The chain combines TRBV7-8 with TRBJ2-2; D tentatively fits TRBD1 or TRBD2 (5 bases each). Here the CDR3 reads CASSFMGESAGTGELFF. The CDR3 nucleotides are TGTGCCAGCAGCTTTATGGGGGAGTCGGCAGGGACCGGGGAGCTGTTTTTT.